This entry features one T cell receptor (beta chain) sequence. Its antigen remains unknown. The data are from a study of CD8+CD57+ T cells in acquired aplastic anemia. Study as a whole: Sorting CD4+ and CD8+ cells gave DNA averaging 3.2 ug. Study outcomes and limitations: Roughly 30 sequences, all CD8+ CDR3, were shared between patients and controls. Levels of CD8+ Simpson's diversity were not significantly distinct in patients versus controls.

Patients chosen for sequencing had CD8+CD57+ cells that had expanded, as shown by flow cytometry. Patients had received no therapy at the time of blood sampling. This CDR3 contains 13 residues. Trimming took 3 bases from V and 4 from J; bases not matched to a gene: 4. Germline V CDR1 and CDR2: GTSNPN, SVGIG (reference sequence). The study profiled TCR beta VDJ and CDR3 using genomic DNA as template. TCRdb independently ran MiXCR on the reads; one entry per CDR3 protein. The sample has roughly 240,000 distinct CDR3 sequences, around 45% seen once. The chain carries TRBV30 and TRBJ2-3; 7 nucleotides align to TRBD1. This clonotype was obtained from a human donor with aplastic anemia. Sequenced material: sorted CD4+, CD8+, or CD8+CD57+ T cells (not recorded which) from PBMCs. CDR3 coding DNA: TGTGCCTGGAGGCAAGGGACAGCAGATACGCAGTATTTT. The encoded protein is CAWRQGTADTQYF.